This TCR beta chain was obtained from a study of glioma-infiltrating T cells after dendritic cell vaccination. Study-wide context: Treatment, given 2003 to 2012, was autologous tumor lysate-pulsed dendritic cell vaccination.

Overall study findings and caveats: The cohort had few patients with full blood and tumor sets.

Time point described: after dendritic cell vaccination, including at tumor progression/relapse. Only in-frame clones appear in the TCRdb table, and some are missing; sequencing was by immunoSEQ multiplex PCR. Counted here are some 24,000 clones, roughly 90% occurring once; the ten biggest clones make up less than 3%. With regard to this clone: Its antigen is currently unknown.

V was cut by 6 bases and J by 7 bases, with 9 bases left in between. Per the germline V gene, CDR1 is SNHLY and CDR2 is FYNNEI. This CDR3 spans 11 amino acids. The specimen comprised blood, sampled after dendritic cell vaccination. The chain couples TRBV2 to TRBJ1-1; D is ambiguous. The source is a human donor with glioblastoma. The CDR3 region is CASSVGSEAFF. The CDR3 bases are TGTGCCAGCAGCGTGGGCAGTGAAGCTTTCTTT.